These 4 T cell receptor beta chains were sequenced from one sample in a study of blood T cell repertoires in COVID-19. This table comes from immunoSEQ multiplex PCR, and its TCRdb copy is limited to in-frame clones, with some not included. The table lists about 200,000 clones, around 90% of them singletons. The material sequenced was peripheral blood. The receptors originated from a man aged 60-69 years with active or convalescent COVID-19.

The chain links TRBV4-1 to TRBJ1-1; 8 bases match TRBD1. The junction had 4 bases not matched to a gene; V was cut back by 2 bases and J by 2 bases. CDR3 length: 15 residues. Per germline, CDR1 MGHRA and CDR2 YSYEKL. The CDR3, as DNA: TGCGCCAGCAGCCAACCCGACAGGGGAAACACTGAAGCTTTCTTT. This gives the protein CASSQPDRGNTEAFF.

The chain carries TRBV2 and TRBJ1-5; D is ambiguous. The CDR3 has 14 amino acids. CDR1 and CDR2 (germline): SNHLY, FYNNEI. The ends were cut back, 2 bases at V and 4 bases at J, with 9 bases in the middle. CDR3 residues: CASSESTGNQPQHF. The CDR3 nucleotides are TGTGCCAGCAGTGAATCTACGGGTAATCAGCCCCAGCATTTT.

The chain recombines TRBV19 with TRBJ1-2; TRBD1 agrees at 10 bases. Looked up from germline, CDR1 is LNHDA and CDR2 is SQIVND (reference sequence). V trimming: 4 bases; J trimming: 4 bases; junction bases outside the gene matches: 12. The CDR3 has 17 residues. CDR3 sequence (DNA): TGTGCCAGTAGTACGATACCGGGACAGGGGATGGGCTATGGCTACACCTTC. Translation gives CASSTIPGQGMGYGYTF.

The CDR3: CASSIKGSNQPQHF. In nucleotides, the CDR3 is TGTGCCAGTAGTATCAAGGGGAGCAATCAGCCCCAGCATTTT. The chain employs TRBV19 and TRBJ1-5; possible D gene TRBD1, 5 bases. The V gene lost 3 bases and the J gene lost 1 base, with 7 bases spanning the gap. The CDR3 has 14 residues. CDR1 and CDR2 from the germline V gene are LNHDA and SQIVND (reference sequence).